Sequencing of this T cell receptor beta chain was carried out in a study of blood T cell repertoires in COVID-19. In the study overall: Both acute and convalescent COVID-19 samples were obtained from the United States, Italy and Spain.

Germline loops: CDR1 SNHLY, CDR2 FYNNEI. The CDR3 is 15 residues long. With 9 bases clipped from V and 2 bases from J, the junction kept 8 bases outside the gene matches. Clones were sequenced by immunoSEQ multiplex PCR, and TCRdb holds only the in-frame ones, with some missing. The sample gives about 190,000 clones, 65% to 85% of which show up once; 17% is in the top ten. The clonotype was recovered from a man aged 55 to 70 with active or convalescent COVID-19. The V gene is TRBV2, the J gene TRBJ1-5; 9 bases align to TRBD1. Sequencing was performed on peripheral blood. CDR3 region: CASQRDRARNQPQHF. The CDR3 DNA reads TGTGCCAGTCAAAGGGACAGGGCTCGCAATCAGCCCCAGCATTTT. The entire variable domain, with the rest obtained from reference TRBV2 and TRBJ1-5, is as follows: EPEVTQTPSHQVTQMGQEVILRCVPISNHLYFYWYRQILGQKVEFLVSFYNNEISEKSEIFDDQFSVERPDGSNFTLKIRSTKLEDSAMYFCASQRDRARNQPQHFGDGTRLSIL.